Sequencing of this T cell receptor (beta chain) was carried out in a study of early T cells in non-severe SARS-CoV-2 infection. Individual cDNA molecules carried attached unique molecular identifiers. TCRdb analysed the 5' RACE reads with MiXCR anew, one entry per CDR3 protein. The repertoire includes around 99,000 distinct CDR3 sequences, 11% of them detected once, and about 7.6% sits in the top ten. CDR3 length equals 15 residues. The ends lost 5 bases at V and 8 bases at J; junction bases unmatched: 12. Germline V gene sequence: CDR1 MNHNY, CDR2 SVGAGI (reference sequence). In this sample, this clonotype turned up a few times.

The sequenced material came from whole blood. The chain couples TRBV6-6 to TRBJ2-1, with 7 bases identical to TRBD2. This TCR came from an adult who was a healthcare worker with PCR-confirmed SARS-CoV-2 infection or an uninfected control (not recorded which). The CDR3 sequence is CASSRGGSIGDEQFF. In nucleotides, the CDR3 is TGTGCCAGCAGTCGAGGCGGGAGCATAGGAGATGAGCAGTTCTTC.